This T cell receptor (beta chain) emerged from a study of shared clonotypes between healthy human individuals. About the study: Each donor had three CD4 naive, three CD4 memory, two CD8 naive and one CD8 memory plate.

This clone showed up just once. Its specificity is not known. The naive CD8 fraction comprised CD45RO-negative cells positively selected for CCR7 and excluded terminally differentiated effector memory CD45RA+ cells. Recent acute infections and vaccinations were absent in the healthy HIV-negative adult donors. Whole-study findings and limits: Compared with clonotypes that all four donors shared, non-shared clonotypes had lower generation probabilities.

The V gene's germline CDR1 is LNHNV and CDR2 YYDKDF (reference sequence). Trimming pared 9 bases from V and 2 bases from J, leaving 8 bases between. The CDR3 sequence is 12 residues long. Repertoires were generated with immunoSEQ multiplex PCR, while TCRdb's copy carries only in-frame clones and drops some. The sample yields about 2.1 million clones, 90% to 95% seen once. The rearrangement joins TRBV15 to TRBJ1-5; no clear D gene. The specimen sequenced was naive CD8+ T cells from PBMCs. The clonotype originates from a young man in good health. Some clones in this sample may be carry-over from other donors' samples. CDR3 in amino acids: CATRVGNQPQHF. CDR3 DNA sequence: TGTGCCACAAGGGTGGGCAATCAGCCCCAGCATTTT.